This T cell receptor (beta chain) was identified during a study of blood T cells in healthy people across ages. The CDR3 spans 11 residues. In germline, CDR1 is SQVTM, CDR2 ANQGSEA. V lost 3 bases and J lost 3, with 6 bases in between. The sample providers were healthy Caucasian people from Russia, aged roughly 6 to 95. The authors ran a second PCR of 7 to 11 cycles using a sample-barcoded 5' primer and a J-beta primer mix. TCRdb analysed the 5' RACE reads with MiXCR anew, one entry per CDR3 protein. The data show fewer than 950,000 distinct CDR3 sequences, about 55% seen once. The receptor comes from a man older than 75 in good health. The chain is built from TRBV29-1 and TRBJ2-7; D is ambiguous. The sequenced material came from blood. The CDR3 nucleotides are TGCAGCGTTGACACGAACTACGAGCAGTACTTC. This gives the protein CSVDTNYEQYF.